This TCR beta chain stems from a study of blood T cell repertoires in COVID-19 (dated by TCRdb to the early 2020s). Study-level background: The collaborator samples originated in the United States, Italy and Spain and spanned the acute and convalescent phases of COVID-19. The prospective study material was composed of cDNA or gDNA derived from T cells, B-cell-depleted T cells, or PBMCs. The dataset comprised deeply sampled blood TCRbeta repertoires from subjects exposed to, actively infected with, or recovered from COVID-19. The repertoires were made available in a free public database intended to serve as a resource for research on the immune response to SARS-CoV-2. Samples came from the ongoing ImmuneRACE study (first 160 participants) plus 1,254 subjects from 6 global collaborators. The sample metadata nearly always contained a de-identified subject ID, COVID-19 status, age in years and sex. Where available, HLA class I and class II types were taken from metadata supplied by the sample provider and were not determined by assay-based typing.

The investigation overall reported the following: The amount of clinical and demographic metadata varied by source and participant and was provided uncurated.

The CDR3, cysteine through phenylalanine, is 16 amino acids long. Of the read, only the CDR3 DNA is kept; its 48 bases are in frame from base 1. CDR1 and CDR2 (SEHNR, FQNEAQ) derive from the germline V gene (reference sequence). The V end gives up 4 bases and the J end 4 bases, leaving 10 bases in the junction not matched to a gene. TCRbeta CDR3 regions were amplified from genomic DNA using the immunoSEQ Assay, a bias-controlled multiplex PCR. The original pipeline was this. Within the assay, amplification of reference gene primers was used to estimate how many nucleated cells each sample contained. To quantify the absolute abundance of each unique TCRbeta CDR3 rearrangement, sequence reads were collapsed and filtered. For each sample, productive Simpson clonality was calculated as the square root of Simpson's diversity index across productive rearrangements. TCRdb provides this immuneACCESS table in a form limited to in-frame rearrangements. Some clones are lacking; in checked studies, under half of them reflect an unresolved V gene, and why the rest are absent is not known. D and trimming were read from the DNA, whereas the V and J calls and clone size are those reported in that table. Present in this sample are about 140,000 clones, roughly 80% of which were seen just once. Roughly 8.6% of the sample comes from the top ten.

Each collaborating institution followed its own protocols to collect whole blood in K2EDTA tubes. For TCRbeta analysis, collaborators shipped samples as frozen whole blood, isolated PBMCs, or DNA extracted from either of those sample types. In the case of this clone: The clone's antigen remains unknown. Qualities for individual bases were not recorded, and no much larger clone is one base off.

This receptor was identified in a woman between 50 and 59 years old with active or convalescent COVID-19. Sequencing was done on a sample of peripheral blood. The sequence links TRBV7-9 to TRBJ1-5; TRBD1 matches 7 bases in the middle. The nucleotides read TGTGCCAGCAGCTCAAGTTTCGGGACAGAGAATCAGCCCCAGCATTTT. The resulting protein is CASSSSFGTENQPQHF.